The T cell receptor beta chain described here comes from a study of T cells in narcolepsy. CDR3 length equals 17 residues. Germline V lookup: CDR1 SGDLS, CDR2 YYNGEE. V was clipped by 4 bases and J by 7 bases; unmatched bases: 16. Study results and caveats: Reportedly, autoreactive clonotypes were serially detected in patients' blood but not controls'.

The assay was immunoSEQ multiplex PCR, and TCRdb's table has in-frame clones only and misses some. The sample lists about 17,000 clones, approximately 90% occurring once. Of note for this clone: Its antigen is unidentified.

Input material: memory (CD45RA-) CD4+ T cells from blood. The chain recombines TRBV9 with TRBJ1-2; 10 positions match TRBD1. This receptor was taken from a human donor in good health. Written as DNA, the CDR3 is TGTGCCAGCAGCCCCCGACAGGGGGCGTCTTCCCTTGGTGGCTACACCTTC. Translation gives CASSPRQGASSLGGYTF.